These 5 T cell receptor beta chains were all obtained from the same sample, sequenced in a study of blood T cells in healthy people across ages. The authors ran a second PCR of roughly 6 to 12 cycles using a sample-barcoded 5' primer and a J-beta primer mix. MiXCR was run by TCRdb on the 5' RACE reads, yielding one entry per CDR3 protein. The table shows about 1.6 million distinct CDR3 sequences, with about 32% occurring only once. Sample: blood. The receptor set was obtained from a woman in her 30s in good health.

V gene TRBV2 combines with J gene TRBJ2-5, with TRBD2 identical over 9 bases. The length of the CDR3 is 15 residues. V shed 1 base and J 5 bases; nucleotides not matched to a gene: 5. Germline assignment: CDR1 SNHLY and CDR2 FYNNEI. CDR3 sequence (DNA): TGTGCCAGCAGTGAAGAGGCTAGCGGGGTGGAGACCCAGTACTTC. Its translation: CASSEEASGVETQYF.

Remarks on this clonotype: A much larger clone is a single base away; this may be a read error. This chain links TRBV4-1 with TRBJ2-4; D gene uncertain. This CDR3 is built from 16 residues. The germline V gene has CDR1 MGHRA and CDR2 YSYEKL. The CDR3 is CANSQEDQPSKNIQYF. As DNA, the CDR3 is TGCGCCAACAGCCAAGAAGACCAACCCTCCAAAAACATTCAGTACTTC.

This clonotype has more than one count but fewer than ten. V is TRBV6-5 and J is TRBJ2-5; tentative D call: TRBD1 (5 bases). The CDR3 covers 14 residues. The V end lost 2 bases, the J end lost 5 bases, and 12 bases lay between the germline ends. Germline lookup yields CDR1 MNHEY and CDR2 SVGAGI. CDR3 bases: TGTGCCAGCAGTTACGGGCGGCCAGGGGAGACCCAGTACTTC. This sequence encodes CASSYGRPGETQYF.

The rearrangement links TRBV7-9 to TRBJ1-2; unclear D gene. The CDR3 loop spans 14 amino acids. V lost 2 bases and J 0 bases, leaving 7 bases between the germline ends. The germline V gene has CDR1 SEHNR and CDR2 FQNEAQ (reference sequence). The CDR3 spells CASSLNKANYGYTF. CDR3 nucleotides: TGTGCCAGCAGCTTAAACAAGGCTAACTATGGCTACACCTTC.

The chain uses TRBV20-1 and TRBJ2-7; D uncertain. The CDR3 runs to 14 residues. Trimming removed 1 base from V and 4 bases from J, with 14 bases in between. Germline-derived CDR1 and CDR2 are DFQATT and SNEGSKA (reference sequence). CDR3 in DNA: TGCAGTGCTAGAGGTTCCGCAGGCGCTTACGAGCAGTACTTC. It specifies CSARGSAGAYEQYF.